This is a list of T cell receptor beta chains from one sample in a study of CD8 T cells in Susac syndrome. TCRdb passed the immunoSEQ multiplex PCR reads through MiXCR, listing each CDR3 protein once. The sample lists roughly 200,000 distinct CDR3 sequences; about 95% were seen once. The specimen was CD4+ T cells from PBMCs. These TCRs come from a human donor with multiple sclerosis. Both conserved end residues are part of each CDR3. D genes are given only for firm matches.

J,V,D,DNA,CDR3
TRBJ1-2,TRBV18,TRBD1,TGTGCCAGCTCACCGACAGGGGCCTATGGCTACACCTTC,CASSPTGAYGYTF
TRBJ2-3,TRBV7-9,-,TGTGCCAGCAGCTTAGAAAATCAGTTGGATACGCAGTATTTT,CASSLENQLDTQYF
TRBJ2-1,TRBV9,-,TGTGCCAGCAGCGTAGAGGTGAGCTCCTACAATGAGCAGTTCTTC,CASSVEVSSYNEQFF
TRBJ2-7,TRBV29-1,-,TGCAGCGTTGAAGAGAGGAGGGGATACGAGCAGTACTTC,CSVEERRGYEQYF
TRBJ2-1,TRBV14,-,TGTGCCAGCAGGGGGTGGACTAACAATGAGCAGTTCTTC,CASRGWTNNEQFF
TRBJ1-2,TRBV3-1,-,TGTGCCAGCAGCCAAGTCCGGCAAACGGGCTATGGCTACACCTTC,CASSQVRQTGYGYTF
TRBJ1-3,TRBV30,TRBD1,TGTGCCTTATCTCGGGGACAGGGCTCTGGAAACACCATATATTTT,CALSRGQGSGNTIYF
TRBJ2-2,TRBV7-9,TRBD2,TGTGCCAGCAGAGGTTTGGGACTAGCGAACACCGGGGAGCTGTTTTTT,CASRGLGLANTGELFF
TRBJ2-1,TRBV3-1,-,TGTGCCAGCAGCCAAGATACCGGGGGGCTTGAGCAGTTCTTC,CASSQDTGGLEQFF
TRBJ1-1,TRBV29-1,-,TGCAGCGTTGAAGATCCAATTCGGGTAGCTTTCTTT,CSVEDPIRVAFF
TRBJ1-1,TRBV7-9,-,TGTGCCAGCAGGCTCCATGGGGCGGACACTGAAGCTTTCTTT,CASRLHGADTEAFF
TRBJ2-5,TRBV7-9,TRBD1,TGTGCCAGCATCAGGGGACAGGGTGAGACCCAGTACTTC,CASIRGQGETQYF
TRBJ1-6,TRBV9,TRBD1,TGTGCCAGCAGCGGTCAGGGGGCGCTTGGTCGGGCCCTCCACTTT,CASSGQGALGRALHF
TRBJ2-5,TRBV15,-,TGTGCCACCAGCAGGCAGCTTCAAGAGACCCAGTACTTC,CATSRQLQETQYF
TRBJ2-5,TRBV18,TRBD1,TGTGCCAGCTCACCGGGACAGCTCATACAAGAGACCCAGTACTTC,CASSPGQLIQETQYF
TRBJ2-1,TRBV4-2,-,TGTGCCAGCAGCCCCGGACTGAACAATGAGCAGTTCTTC,CASSPGLNNEQFF
TRBJ2-5,TRBV3-1,-,TGTGCCAGCAGCCCCTTTGGATGGAGGGAGACCCAGTACTTC,CASSPFGWRETQYF
TRBJ2-5,TRBV29-1,-,TGCAGTGGGGGCCGGGGCCAAGAGACCCAGTACTTC,CSGGRGQETQYF
TRBJ1-6,TRBV12-3/TRBV12-4,-,TGTGCCAGCAGTTTGGGCGGAACAAATTCACCCCTCCACTTT,CASSLGGTNSPLHF
TRBJ2-3,TRBV25-1,-,TGTGCCAGCAAGGACATAAGCACAGATACGCAGTATTTT,CASKDISTDTQYF